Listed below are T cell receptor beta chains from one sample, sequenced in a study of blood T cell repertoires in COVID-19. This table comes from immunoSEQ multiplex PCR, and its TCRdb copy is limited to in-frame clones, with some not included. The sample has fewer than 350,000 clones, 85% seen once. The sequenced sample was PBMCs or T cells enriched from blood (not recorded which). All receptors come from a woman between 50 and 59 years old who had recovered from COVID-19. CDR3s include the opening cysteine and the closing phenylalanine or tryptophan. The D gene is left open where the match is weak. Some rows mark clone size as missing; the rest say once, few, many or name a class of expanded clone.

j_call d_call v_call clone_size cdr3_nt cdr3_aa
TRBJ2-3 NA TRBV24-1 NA TGCGCCACCAGTGATTTGAACCGGGGGGATACGCAGTATTTT CATSDLNRGDTQYF
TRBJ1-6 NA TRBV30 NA TGTGCCTGGAGGGGCGATGGCTATAATTCACCCCTCCACTTT CAWRGDGYNSPLHF
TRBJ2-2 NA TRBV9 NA TGTGCCAGCAGCGTAGAAAGGCCCCGGGGCACCGGGGAGCTGTTTTTT CASSVERPRGTGELFF
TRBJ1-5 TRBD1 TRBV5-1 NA TGCGCCAGCAGTTCCGGGACAGGGGTCAATCAGCCCCAGCATTTT CASSSGTGVNQPQHF
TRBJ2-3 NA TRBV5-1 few TGCGCCAGCAGCTTGGAATGGGCCAGCACAGATACGCAGTATTTT CASSLEWASTDTQYF
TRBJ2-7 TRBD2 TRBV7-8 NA TGTGCCAGCAGCTTAGCCCGACTTAGCGGGAGGAACCGTTTCGAGCAGTACTTC CASSLARLSGRNRFEQYF
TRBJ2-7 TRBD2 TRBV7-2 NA TGTGCCAGCAGCACGCGACTAGCGGGAGGGCCATACGAGCAGTACTTC CASSTRLAGGPYEQYF
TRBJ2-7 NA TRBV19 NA TGTGCCACCAAAAAGTCGGGGAACTCCTACGAGCAGTACTTC CATKKSGNSYEQYF
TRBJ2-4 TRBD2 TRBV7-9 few TGTGCCAGCAGCTTTCTGAGCGGGAGGGCCAACATTCAGTACTTC CASSFLSGRANIQYF
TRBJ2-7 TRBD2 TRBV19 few TGTGCCAGTAGTATAGGGGCGGGAGCGTTGGAAGAGCAGTACTTC CASSIGAGALEEQYF
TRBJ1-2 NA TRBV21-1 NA TGTGCCAGCAGCAATCGGATGAGGGCTGCCGCTTCCACCTATGGCTACACCTTC CASSNRMRAAASTYGYTF
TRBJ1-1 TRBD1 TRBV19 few TGTGCCAGTAGTATATTTAGTCGTGACAGGGACCCTGAAGCTTTCTTT CASSIFSRDRDPEAFF
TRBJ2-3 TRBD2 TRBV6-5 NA TGTGCCAGCAGTTTCTTAGCGGGAGGGGAGGATACGCAGTATTTT CASSFLAGGEDTQYF
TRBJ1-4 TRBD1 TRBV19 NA TGTGCCAGTAGGGACAGGGGGCGCGGCGAAAAACTGTTTTTT CASRDRGRGEKLFF
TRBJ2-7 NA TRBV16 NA TGTGCCAGCAGCCTGCTAGCATACGAGCAGTACTTC CASSLLAYEQYF
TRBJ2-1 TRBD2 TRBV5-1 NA TGCGCCAGCAGCTTGGGGCTAGCGGGAACTGAGCAGTTCTTC CASSLGLAGTEQFF
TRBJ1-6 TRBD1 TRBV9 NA TGTGCCAGCAGCGTCGAACCGGGACAGGGATATTCACCCCTCCACTTT CASSVEPGQGYSPLHF
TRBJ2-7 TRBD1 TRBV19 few TGTGCCAGTAGTATAGGCGGACAGGGGGCGCGGGAGCAGTACTTC CASSIGGQGAREQYF
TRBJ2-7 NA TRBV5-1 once TGCGCCAGCAGCTCCGGACAGTCCTACGAGCAGTACTTC CASSSGQSYEQYF
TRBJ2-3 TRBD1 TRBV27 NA TGTGCCAGCAGTGGATGGGACAGGAGCACAGATACGCAGTATTTT CASSGWDRSTDTQYF
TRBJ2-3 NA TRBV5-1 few TGCGCCAGCAGCTTGCAGGGGCCCACAGATACGCAGTATTTT CASSLQGPTDTQYF
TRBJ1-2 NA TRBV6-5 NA TGTGCCAGCCGGGTCGGGGGTAACTATGGCTACACCTTC CASRVGGNYGYTF
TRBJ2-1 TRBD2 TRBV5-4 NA TGTGCCAGCAGCACCCCTAGCGGAACCTACAATGAGCAGTTCTTC CASSTPSGTYNEQFF
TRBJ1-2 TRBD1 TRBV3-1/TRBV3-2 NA TGTGCCAGCAGCCTAGGACAGGGGGGCTATGGCTACACCTTC CASSLGQGGYGYTF
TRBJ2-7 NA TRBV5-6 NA TGTGCCAGCAGCTTGGTGGCAGGCAAAACGGAGCAGTACTTC CASSLVAGKTEQYF
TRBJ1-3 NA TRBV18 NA TGTGCCAGCTCACCAAGATCAGGGGATGGAAACACCATATATTTT CASSPRSGDGNTIYF
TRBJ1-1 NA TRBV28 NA TGTGCCAGCAAAACGTACTTTCTGGCTTTCTTT CASKTYFLAFF
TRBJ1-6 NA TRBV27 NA TGTGCCAGCAATACCCTCGGGGGAGTCCCTAATTCACCCCTCCACTTT CASNTLGGVPNSPLHF
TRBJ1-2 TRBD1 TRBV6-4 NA TGTGCCAGCAAACCGGGACAGGGATGGTATGGCTACACCTTC CASKPGQGWYGYTF
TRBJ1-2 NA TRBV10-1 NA TGCGCCAGCAGTGAAGAGACAGACTATGGCTACACCTTC CASSEETDYGYTF
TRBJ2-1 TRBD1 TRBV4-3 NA TGCGCCAGCAGCCAAGCCGGGACAGGGGTCACCAATGAGCAGTTCTTC CASSQAGTGVTNEQFF
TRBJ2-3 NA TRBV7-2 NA TGTGCCAGCAGCTTAGTTCAAGCGTCGGGCACAGATACGCAGTATTTT CASSLVQASGTDTQYF
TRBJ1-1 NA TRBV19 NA TGTGCCAGTAGTATAGTTGGGGGAGCGGGAACTGAAGCTTTCTTT CASSIVGGAGTEAFF
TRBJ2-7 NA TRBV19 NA TGTGCCAGTAGTATGCGGGCAGGTTCTTTCTCGGGCGAGCAGTACTTC CASSMRAGSFSGEQYF
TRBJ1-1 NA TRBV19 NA TGTGCCAGTAGACATATCTCGGAGGCTTTCTTT CASRHISEAFF
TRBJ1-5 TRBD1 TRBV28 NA TGTGCCAGCAGTACCACAGGGGGATGGCGCAATCAGCCCCAGCATTTT CASSTTGGWRNQPQHF
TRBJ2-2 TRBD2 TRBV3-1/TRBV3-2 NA TGTGCCAGCAGCCGGGGGACTAGCGGGAGGTCGAACACCGGGGAGCTGTTTTTT CASSRGTSGRSNTGELFF
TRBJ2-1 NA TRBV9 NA TGTGCCAGCAGCTTTGGGGCAGCTAACAATGAGCAGTTCTTC CASSFGAANNEQFF
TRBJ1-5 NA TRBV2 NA TGTGCCAGCAGTGAAGGCGGCGGGTTTCGGAGCAATCAGCCCCAGCATTTT CASSEGGGFRSNQPQHF
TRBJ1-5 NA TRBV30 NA TGTGCCTGGAGTGGACAGCTTAATCAGCCCCAGCATTTT CAWSGQLNQPQHF
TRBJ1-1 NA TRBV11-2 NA TGTGCCAGCAGCCCCCGGGGAAACACTGAAGCTTTCTTT CASSPRGNTEAFF
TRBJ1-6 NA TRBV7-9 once TGTGCCAGCAGCTTAGTTCAGAACACACCCCTCCACTTT CASSLVQNTPLHF
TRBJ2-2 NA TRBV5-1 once TGCGCCAGCAGCTATAGAACAGGGCCCGGGGAGCTGTTTTTT CASSYRTGPGELFF
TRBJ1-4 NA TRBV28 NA TGTGCCAGCAGTTTGGGGGGGCGGGAAAAACTGTTTTTT CASSLGGREKLFF
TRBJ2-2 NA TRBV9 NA TGTGCCAGCAGCGTACCTTCGAGGGCGAACACCGGGGAGCTGTTTTTT CASSVPSRANTGELFF
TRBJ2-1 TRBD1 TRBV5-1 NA TGCGCCAGCAGCCCGGACAGGGTTGATTACAATGAGCAGTTCTTC CASSPDRVDYNEQFF
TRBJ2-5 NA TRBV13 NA TGTGCCAGCAGCTTACGCCGCAACTGGGAGACCCAGTACTTC CASSLRRNWETQYF
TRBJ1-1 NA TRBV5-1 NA TGCGCCAGCAGCTTACAGGCTGACACTGAAGCTTTCTTT CASSLQADTEAFF
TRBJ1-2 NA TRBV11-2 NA TGTGCCAGCAGCCTGGACAGATCCCCAGCTGGCTACACCTTC CASSLDRSPAGYTF
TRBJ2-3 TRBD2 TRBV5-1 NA TGCGCCAGCAGCTTGGCGGCTAGCGGGGGCCTCACAGATACGCAGTATTTT CASSLAASGGLTDTQYF
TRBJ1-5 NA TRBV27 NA TGTGCCAGCAGTTTAAGGGGGATCGGGGATAGCAATCAGCCCCAGCATTTT CASSLRGIGDSNQPQHF
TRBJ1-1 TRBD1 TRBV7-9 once TGTGCCAGCACCGGACAGGGGCAAGGCGACACTGAAGCTTTCTTT CASTGQGQGDTEAFF
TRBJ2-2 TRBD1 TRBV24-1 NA TGTGCCACCAGTGATATCGGGACAGAGATTACCGGGGAGCTGTTTTTT CATSDIGTEITGELFF
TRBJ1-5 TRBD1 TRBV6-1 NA TGTGCCAGCAGTGTCCACGGGACAGGGACAAATCAGCCCCAGCATTTT CASSVHGTGTNQPQHF
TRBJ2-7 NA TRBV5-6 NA TGTGCCAGCAGCTTACCACAGATTTCCATATACTACGAGCAGTACTTC CASSLPQISIYYEQYF